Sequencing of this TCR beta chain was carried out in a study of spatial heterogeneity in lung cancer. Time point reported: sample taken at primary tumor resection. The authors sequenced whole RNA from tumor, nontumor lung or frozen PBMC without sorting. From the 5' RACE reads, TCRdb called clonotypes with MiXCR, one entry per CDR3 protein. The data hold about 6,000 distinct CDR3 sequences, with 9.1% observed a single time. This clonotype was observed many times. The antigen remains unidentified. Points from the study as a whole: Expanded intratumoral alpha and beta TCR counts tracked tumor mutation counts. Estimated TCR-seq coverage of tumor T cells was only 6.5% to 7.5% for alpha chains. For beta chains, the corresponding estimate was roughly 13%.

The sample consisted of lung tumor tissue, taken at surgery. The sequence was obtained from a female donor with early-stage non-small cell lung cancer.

For the CDR3, the DNA is TGCGCCAGCAGCGTGGCCACCACCGGCTACACCTTC. Its protein product is CASSVATTGYTF. The chain combines TRBV5-1 with TRBJ1-2; no reliable D call. The CDR3 extends over 12 amino acids. CDR1 and CDR2 (germline): SGHRS, YFSETQ. Trimming pared 4 bases from V and 8 bases from J, leaving 12 bases between.